This T cell receptor (beta chain) stems from a study of CD8+CD57+ T cells in acquired aplastic anemia. Study information: DNA per sorted CD4+ or CD8+ sample ranged about 0.19 to 30 ug, averaging 3.2 ug. General study findings and limits: Overlap between patients and controls comprised 25 to 30 CD8+ CDR3 sequences. With respect to CD8+ Simpson's diversity, patients and controls did not differ significantly.

Germline lookup yields CDR1 ENHRY and CDR2 SYGVKD. The CDR3 totals 18 residues. The V end was cut by 7 bases, the J end by 8 bases, with 30 bases between. Points on this clonotype: Its antigen is unknown.

Genomic DNA, serving as template, underwent TCR beta VDJ and CDR3 profiling. TCRdb called the reads again in MiXCR, with one record for every CDR3 protein. The repertoire includes around 200,000 distinct CDR3 sequences, around 59% of them detected once, and 15% to 20% sits in the top ten. Sequenced material: sorted CD4+, CD8+, or CD8+CD57+ T cells (not recorded which) from PBMCs. The sequence derives from a human donor in good health, serving as a control. The rearrangement uses TRBV10-3 and TRBJ1-3; weak D call: TRBD1 (5 bases). The CDR3 sequence is CAITNQGGQVTYGYTIYF. Here the CDR3 DNA reads TGTGCCATCACTAACCAGGGCGGGCAGGTGACTTATGGCTACACCATATATTTT.